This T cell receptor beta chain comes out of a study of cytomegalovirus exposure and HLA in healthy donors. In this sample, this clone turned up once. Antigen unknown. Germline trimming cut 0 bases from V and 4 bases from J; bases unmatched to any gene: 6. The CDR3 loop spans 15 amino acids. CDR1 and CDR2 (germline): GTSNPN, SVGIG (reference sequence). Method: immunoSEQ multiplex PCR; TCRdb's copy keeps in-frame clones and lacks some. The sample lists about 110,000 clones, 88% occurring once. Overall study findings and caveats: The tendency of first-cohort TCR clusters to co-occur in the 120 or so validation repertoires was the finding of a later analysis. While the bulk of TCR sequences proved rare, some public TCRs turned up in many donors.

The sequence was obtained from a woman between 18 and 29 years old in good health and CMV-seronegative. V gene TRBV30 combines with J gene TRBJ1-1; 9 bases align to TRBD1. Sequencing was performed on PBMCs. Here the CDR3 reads CAWSVGQGEGTEAFF. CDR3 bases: TGTGCCTGGAGTGTGGGACAGGGAGAGGGCACTGAAGCTTTCTTT.